The present T cell receptor beta chain was sequenced within a study of blood T cell repertoires in COVID-19. Study at large: Samples came from the United States, Italy and Spain, spanning acute and convalescent COVID-19. The analysed material was cDNA or gDNA that came from T cells, B-cell-depleted T cells, or PBMCs.

Original data processing: The authors estimated nucleated cell counts from reference gene primer amplification. Data came from immunoSEQ multiplex PCR; TCRdb stores just in-frame clones and leaves some out. V, J and clone size reflect that table, while D and trimming were determined from the DNA. Here the sample spans about 120,000 clones, 81% being singletons. This clone occurred a few times. CDR3 length equals 13 residues. Trimming removed 4 bases at V and 0 bases at J, with 6 bases between. The sequencing sample was made of peripheral blood. The V and J genes are TRBV12-3 or TRBV12-4 and TRBJ1-2; D is ambiguous. The receptor comes from a woman between 50 and 59 years old with acute or convalescent COVID-19. CDR3 residues: CASSYSSNYGYTF. DNA of the CDR3: TGTGCCAGCAGTTATTCCTCTAACTATGGCTACACCTTC.